This TCR beta chain emerged from a study of cytomegalovirus exposure and HLA in healthy donors. Looked up from germline, CDR1 is SNHLY and CDR2 is FYNNEI. J was trimmed by 2 bases and V by 6 bases; bases with no gene match: 13. The CDR3 sequence is 18 residues long. This PCR relied on a set of 60 Vbeta primers and 13 Jbeta primers. The repertoire was sequenced with immunoSEQ multiplex PCR; TCRdb's copy has only in-frame clones and lacks some. The table has 150,000 or so clones, around three quarters seen once; the top ten hold approximately 3%. Study-level findings and limits: TCR beta chain V- and J-gene trimming was linked, in a later analysis, to a missense variant in DCLRE1C. Later analysis indicated greater clonal expansion among HLA-associated TCR beta chains than among equally common other chains.

With regard to this clone: The antigen remains undetermined.

Input material: PBMCs. The receptor was isolated from a woman in her 40s in good health and CMV-seronegative. This chain joins TRBV2 and TRBJ1-5; 10 nucleotides line up with TRBD1. Here the CDR3 reads CASSPGQGIMGGNQPQHF. CDR3 coding DNA: TGTGCCAGCAGCCCGGGACAGGGGATAATGGGGGGCAATCAGCCCCAGCATTTT.